A selection of T cell receptor beta chains follows, all from one sample in a study of shared clonotypes between healthy human individuals. The protocol was immunoSEQ multiplex PCR, while the TCRdb copy is restricted to in-frame clones and leaves out a portion. Among a few million clones listed, approximately 95% were seen once. Sequencing input: naive CD4+ T cells sorted from blood. These receptors came from a man aged 18 to 29 in good health. Each CDR3 is given with its conserved first and last residue. Size is omitted from some rows. Given values are once, few, many or a class for expanded clones.

cdr3_aa j_call clone_size v_call
CASTLVGLNTGELFF TRBJ2-2 NA TRBV5-6
CASSHGRGTTNEKLFF TRBJ1-4 NA TRBV4-1
CARGVGQGNTGELFF TRBJ2-2 NA TRBV7-9
CASSAASRAYEQYF TRBJ2-7 NA TRBV28
CASSLGGTGDYGYTF TRBJ1-2 NA TRBV7-2
CASSYAGTSGNEQYF TRBJ2-7 NA TRBV6-5
CSFSGGLYTQYF TRBJ2-3 NA TRBV29-1
CASSGGTGFVYEQYF TRBJ2-7 once TRBV6-1
CASSLWDQSYEQYF TRBJ2-7 NA TRBV28
CASSLGGERVKTQYF TRBJ2-5 NA TRBV7-2
CAIEAGTGDSPLHF TRBJ1-6 NA TRBV10-3
CASSLWLAGDVGTDTQYF TRBJ2-3 NA TRBV7-2
CASSSMTSPVNTIYF TRBJ1-3 NA TRBV5-4
CASSLQTRGSTDTQYF TRBJ2-3 NA TRBV5-1
CASSLPSTLAGNSPLHF TRBJ1-6 NA TRBV27
CASSVGGLGVDEQFF TRBJ2-1 NA TRBV10-1
CASSQEGGKGDTQYF TRBJ2-3 NA TRBV4-3
CAWTRGGTYEQYF TRBJ2-7 NA TRBV30
CSASNPYEQYF TRBJ2-7 NA TRBV20-1
CASRSRGRGNIQYF TRBJ2-4 NA TRBV6-5
CASSLTGIREKLFF TRBJ1-4 NA TRBV5-6
CAWSALTGGNEKLFF TRBJ1-4 NA TRBV30
CASSPGTSGGFRYEQYF TRBJ2-7 NA TRBV5-6
CASSPTSGLVDTGELFF TRBJ2-2 NA TRBV11-2
CASSRRGDNTGELFF TRBJ2-2 NA TRBV5-1
CASSLGQGVYEQYF TRBJ2-7 NA TRBV7-9
CASIGQGNTEAFF TRBJ1-1 NA TRBV19
CASSVGSGQGFSPLHF TRBJ1-6 NA TRBV9
CASSPSSRADTQYF TRBJ2-3 NA TRBV18